The clone carrying this T cell receptor (beta chain) has just a few counts. What it recognizes is unknown. Per the germline V gene, CDR1 is SNHLY and CDR2 is FYNNEI. There are 13 residues in the CDR3. The V end was cut by 4 bases, the J end by 6 bases, with 10 bases between. This sample is part of a study of vaccination and CD4 T cells after COVID-19. Stated treatment: roughly nine-day PBMC culture with coronavirus spike peptide pools or control peptides (ViraFEST assay). PBMCs, plated at a few million per well, were grown in the presence of approximately 10 IU/ml IL-2 and about 10 ug/ml peptide pools. The Oncomine TCR Beta short-read assay sequenced DNA from cultured CD4+ T cells. TCRdb fed the PCR reads into MiXCR, producing one record per CDR3 protein. The top ten hold around 23% of the sample, which has about 15,000 distinct CDR3 sequences, 26% seen once. The study's findings and limits: It was found that, in convalescent patients, 304 of 307 vaccine-specific clones were spike mono-reactive.

The chain employs TRBV2 and TRBJ1-5; D perhaps matches TRBD1 (5 bases). The sample was cultured CD4+ T cells from blood. The TCR comes from a human donor with COVID-19. CDR3 region: CASSGGYGQPQHF. CDR3 nucleotides: TGTGCCAGCAGTGGGGGGTACGGTCAGCCCCAGCATTTT.